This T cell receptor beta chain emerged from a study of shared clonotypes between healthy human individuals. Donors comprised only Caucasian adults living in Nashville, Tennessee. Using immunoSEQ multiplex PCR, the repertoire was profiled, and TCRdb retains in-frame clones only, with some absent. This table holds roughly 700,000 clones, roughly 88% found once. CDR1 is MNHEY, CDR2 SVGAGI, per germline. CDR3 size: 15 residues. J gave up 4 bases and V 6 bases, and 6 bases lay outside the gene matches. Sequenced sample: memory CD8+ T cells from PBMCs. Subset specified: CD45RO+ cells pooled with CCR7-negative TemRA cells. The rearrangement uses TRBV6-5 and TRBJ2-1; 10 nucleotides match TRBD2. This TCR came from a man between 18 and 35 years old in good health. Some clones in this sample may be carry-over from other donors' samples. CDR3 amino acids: CASRGGLAYYNEQFF. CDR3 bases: TGTGCCAGCAGGGGGGGACTAGCGTATTACAATGAGCAGTTCTTC.